This TCR beta chain was obtained from a study of CD4 T cells in relation to SARS-CoV-2 and coronaviruses. About the study: After roughly 11 days of antigen culture, PBMC TCR beta CDR3s were sequenced.

The unexposed donors gave CD4+ T cells in about 2010-2019, prior to COVID-19. The cells were cultured for under 13 days before CD4+ T cells were isolated. As cell numbers allowed, unexposed-donor CD4+ T cells faced SARS-CoV-2 S/N and four cold-coronavirus spikes. PBMCs were plated at fewer than 2.5 million per well in IL-2-containing medium. The table came from immunoSEQ multiplex PCR; TCRdb's copy has only in-frame clones and leaves some out. The repertoire holds fewer than 20,000 clones, under 85% seen once, with about 32% in the top ten. Germline CDR1 and CDR2: SGDLS and YYNGEE. Trimming removed 5 bases at V and 4 bases at J, with 10 bases between. There are 13 residues in the CDR3. Study findings and constraints: Each donor contributed either pre-pandemic or post-infection samples, not both.

As to this clone: Its target is unknown.

The rearrangement uses TRBV9 and TRBJ1-3, with unresolved D. Specimen: CD4+ T cells from PBMCs, cultured in vitro. This receptor was identified in a human donor in good health. CDR3 in amino acids: CASSHGPGNTIYF. The CDR3 DNA follows: TGTGCCAGCAGTCACGGGCCGGGAAACACCATATATTTT.